Detailed here is one TCR beta chain. The antigen is not known. The data were taken from a study of cytomegalovirus exposure and HLA in healthy donors. Study results and caveats: Most subjects had HLA-A and HLA-B alleles reportedly predicted accurately by TCR beta sequences. A likely sequencing artifact accounted for one observed cluster of highly shared sequence variants. Analysis was carried out at a later point, and it linked a missense DCLRE1C variant to TCR beta V- and J-gene trimming.

Germline CDR1 reads LGHNA; CDR2 reads YNFKEQ. The CDR3 is made up of 14 amino acids. The V end was cut by 6 bases, the J end by 3 bases, with 14 bases between. The PCR ran on 60 Vbeta and 13 Jbeta primers. Per the original data handling: A follow-up analysis tallied about 88 million unique TCR beta chains, some 11 million shared. The method was immunoSEQ multiplex PCR; TCRdb's version includes in-frame clones alone and lacks a portion of them. V, J and clone size are taken as reported in that table, and D and trimming were inferred from the DNA itself. The sample carries 98,000 or so clones, roughly 79% recorded once.

This TCR came from a man aged 60 to 75 in good health and CMV-seropositive. The sample comprised PBMCs. The chain joins TRBV4-2 to TRBJ1-2; no clear D gene. The CDR3 bases are TGTGCCAGCAGACCAAAGGCTGGAGACTATGGCTACACCTTC. Its protein is CASRPKAGDYGYTF.